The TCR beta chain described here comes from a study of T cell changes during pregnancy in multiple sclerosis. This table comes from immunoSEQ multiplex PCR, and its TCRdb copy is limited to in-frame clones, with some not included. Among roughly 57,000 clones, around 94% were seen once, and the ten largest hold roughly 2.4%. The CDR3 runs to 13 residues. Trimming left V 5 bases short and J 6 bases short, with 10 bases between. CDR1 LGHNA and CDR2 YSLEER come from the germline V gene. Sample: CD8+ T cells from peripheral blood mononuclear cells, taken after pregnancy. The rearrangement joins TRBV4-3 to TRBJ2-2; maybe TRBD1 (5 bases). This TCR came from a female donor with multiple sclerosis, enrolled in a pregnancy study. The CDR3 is CASSGRQSGELFF. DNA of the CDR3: TGCGCCAGCAGCGGAAGACAGTCCGGGGAGCTGTTTTTT.